This T cell receptor (beta chain) was recovered during a study of blood T cell repertoires in COVID-19. Germline loops: CDR1 SQVTM, CDR2 ANQGSEA. The CDR3 contains 14 residues. J lost 5 bases, V lost 5 bases, and 10 bases had no gene match. Here immunoSEQ multiplex PCR was the method, and the copy in TCRdb shows in-frame clones only, minus some. The sample holds just over 300,000 clones, about nine tenths seen once. Sequenced material: PBMCs or T cells enriched from blood (not recorded which). The sequence was obtained from a woman aged 40 to 50 who had recovered from COVID-19. V and J are TRBV29-1 and TRBJ2-5; TRBD1 agrees at 8 bases. The CDR3 is CSVMRQGLRETQYF. The DNA for the CDR3 is TGCAGCGTTATGCGACAGGGGCTAAGGGAGACCCAGTACTTC.